Listed below are T cell receptor beta chains from one sample, sequenced in a study of T cells after yellow fever vaccination. A single record per CDR3 protein comes from TCRdb applying MiXCR to the 5' RACE reads. This table holds some 150,000 distinct CDR3 sequences, under 8% found once. Specimen: CD4+ T cells sorted from PBMCs, collected 10 days after the yellow fever booster vaccination. Receptor source: a young man who received the YFV17D yellow fever vaccine. Both conserved end residues are part of each CDR3. A D gene is named only where the DNA matches it firmly. Only part of the rows carry a size: once, few, many, or a class if the clone is expanded.

D: .; J: TRBJ2-7; V: TRBV20-1; size: many; length: 17; CDR3: CSARDLRLPQGSYEQYF; DNA: TGCAGTGCTAGAGATCTCCGTCTACCACAGGGTTCGTACGAGCAGTACTTC
D: .; J: TRBJ2-1; V: TRBV3-1; size: many; length: 13; CDR3: CASSQAGVNEQFF; DNA: TGTGCCAGCAGCCAAGCGGGGGTCAATGAGCAGTTCTTC
D: .; J: TRBJ1-2; V: TRBV29-1; size: .; length: 15; CDR3: CSVTTNRAANYGYTF; DNA: TGCAGCGTGACCACCAACAGGGCGGCTAACTATGGCTACACCTTC
D: .; J: TRBJ1-4; V: TRBV5-1; size: many; length: 15; CDR3: CASSSGGATNEKLFF; DNA: TGCGCCAGCAGCTCAGGCGGAGCAACTAATGAAAAACTGTTTTTT
D: .; J: TRBJ1-1; V: TRBV15; size: many; length: 14; CDR3: CATSRPRANTEAFF; DNA: TGTGCCACCAGCAGACCCAGGGCGAACACTGAAGCTTTCTTT
D: .; J: TRBJ2-5; V: TRBV28; size: .; length: 15; CDR3: CASSLFMGTGETQYF; DNA: TGTGCCAGCAGTTTATTCATGGGAACGGGAGAGACCCAGTACTTC
D: TRBD2; J: TRBJ2-1; V: TRBV20-1; size: .; length: 16; CDR3: CSAKKESGSSYNEQFF; DNA: TGCAGTGCGAAAAAGGAAAGCGGGAGCTCCTACAATGAGCAGTTCTTC
D: .; J: TRBJ2-5; V: TRBV7-3; size: many; length: 13; CDR3: CASSLIREETQYF; DNA: TGTGCCAGCAGCTTAATTAGGGAGGAGACCCAGTACTTC
D: TRBD2; J: TRBJ2-3; V: TRBV20-1; size: .; length: 16; CDR3: CSARVGLAGGTDTQYF; DNA: TGCAGTGCTAGAGTGGGACTAGCGGGTGGCACAGATACGCAGTATTTT
D: TRBD1; J: TRBJ2-5; V: TRBV7-2; size: many; length: 16; CDR3: CASSLPSGQGQETQYF; DNA: TGTGCCAGCAGCTTACCATCTGGACAGGGCCAAGAGACCCAGTACTTC
D: .; J: TRBJ2-3; V: TRBV7-2; size: medium-sized; length: 13; CDR3: CASSLGGTDTQYF; DNA: TGTGCCAGCAGCTTGGGCGGCACAGATACGCAGTATTTT
D: .; J: TRBJ2-3; V: TRBV20-1; size: many; length: 13; CDR3: CSAEWDGTDTQYF; DNA: TGCAGTGCTGAATGGGATGGCACAGATACGCAGTATTTT
D: .; J: TRBJ2-6; V: TRBV28; size: many; length: 15; CDR3: CAHGRAPSGANVLTF; DNA: TGTGCGCACGGTCGGGCCCCTTCGGGGGCCAACGTCCTGACTTTC